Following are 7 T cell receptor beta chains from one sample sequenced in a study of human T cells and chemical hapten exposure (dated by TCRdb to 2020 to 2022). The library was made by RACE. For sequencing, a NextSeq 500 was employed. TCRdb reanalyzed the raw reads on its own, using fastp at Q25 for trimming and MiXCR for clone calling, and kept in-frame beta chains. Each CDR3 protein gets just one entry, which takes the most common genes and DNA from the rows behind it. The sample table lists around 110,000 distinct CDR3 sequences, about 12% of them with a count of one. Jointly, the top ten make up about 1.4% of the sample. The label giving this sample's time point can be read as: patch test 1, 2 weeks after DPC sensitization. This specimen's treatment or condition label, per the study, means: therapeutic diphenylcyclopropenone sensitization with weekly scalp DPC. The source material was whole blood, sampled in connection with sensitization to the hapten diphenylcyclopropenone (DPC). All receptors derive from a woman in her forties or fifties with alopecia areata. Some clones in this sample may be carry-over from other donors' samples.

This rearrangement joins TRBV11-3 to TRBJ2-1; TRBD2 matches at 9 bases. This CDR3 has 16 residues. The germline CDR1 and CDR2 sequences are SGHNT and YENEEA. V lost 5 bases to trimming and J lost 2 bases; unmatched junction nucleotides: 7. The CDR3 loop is CASSRRAGGAYNEQFF. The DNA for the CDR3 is TGTGCCAGCAGCCGTCGAGCGGGGGGCGCCTACAATGAGCAGTTCTTC.

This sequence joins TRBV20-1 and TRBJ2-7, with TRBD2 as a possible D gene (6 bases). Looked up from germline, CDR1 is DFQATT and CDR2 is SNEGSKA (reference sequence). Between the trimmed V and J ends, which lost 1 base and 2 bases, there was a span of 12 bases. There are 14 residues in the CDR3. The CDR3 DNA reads TGCAGTGCTAGAGGGGAGGACCAAGCCTACGAGCAGTACTTC. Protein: CSARGEDQAYEQYF.

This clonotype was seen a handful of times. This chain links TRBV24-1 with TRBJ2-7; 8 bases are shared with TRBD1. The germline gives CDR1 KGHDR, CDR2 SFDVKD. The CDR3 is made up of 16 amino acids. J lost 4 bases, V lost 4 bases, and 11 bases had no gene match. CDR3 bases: TGTGCCACCAGTGACCCCGAAGCAGGGGGCAGGTACGAGCAGTACTTC. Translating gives CATSDPEAGGRYEQYF.

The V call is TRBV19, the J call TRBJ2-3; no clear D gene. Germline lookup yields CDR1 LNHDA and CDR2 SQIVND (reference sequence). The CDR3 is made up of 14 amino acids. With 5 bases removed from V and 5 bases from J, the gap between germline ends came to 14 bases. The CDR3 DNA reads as TGTGCCAGTAGTTTCGGTGGATTCATAGATACGCAGTATTTT. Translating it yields CASSFGGFIDTQYF.

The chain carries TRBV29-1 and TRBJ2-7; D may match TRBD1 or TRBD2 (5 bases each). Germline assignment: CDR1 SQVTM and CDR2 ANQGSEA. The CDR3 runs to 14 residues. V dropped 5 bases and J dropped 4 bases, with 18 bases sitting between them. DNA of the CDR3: TGCAGCGTTTTCTCCGGGACGGACACATACGAGCAGTACTTC. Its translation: CSVFSGTDTYEQYF.

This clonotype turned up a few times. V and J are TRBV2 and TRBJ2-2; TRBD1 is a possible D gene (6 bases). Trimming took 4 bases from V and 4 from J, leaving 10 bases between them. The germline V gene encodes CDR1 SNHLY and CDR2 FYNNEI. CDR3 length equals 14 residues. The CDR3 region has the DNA TGTGCCAGCAGTGTAATGGGGGCCACCGGGGAGCTGTTTTTT. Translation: CASSVMGATGELFF.

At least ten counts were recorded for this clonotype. The CDR3 here is CASSLVGGTAEAFF. CDR3 nucleotide sequence: TGTGCCAGCAGCTTAGTTGGGGGGACGGCTGAAGCTTTCTTT. The chain uses TRBV11-2 and TRBJ1-1; possibly TRBD1 for D (5 bases). Deletions cut 1 base from V and 6 bases from J, with 12 bases between. This CDR3 contains 14 residues. The germline CDR1 and CDR2 sequences are SGHAT and FQNNGV.